The T cell receptor beta chain under discussion was sequenced for a study of CD8+ T cells in alopecia areata. About the study: The tofacitinib course ran for 6 to 18 months and was followed by 6 months off drug. Study-level points and caveats: Scalp specimens additionally yield sequences from normal skin's resident alphabeta T cells. In scalp and blood, many expanded lesional clones persisted during tofacitinib. Clonality in the scalp and expanded CD8+ clones ranked among the top 100 were significantly decreased by tofacitinib.

Noted treatment: oral pan-JAK inhibitor, 5-10 mg twice daily. With regard to this clone: Its target is not known.

Following extraction, RNA underwent reverse transcription to cDNA, which served as the sequencing template. The assay was immunoSEQ multiplex PCR, and TCRdb's table has in-frame clones only and misses some. The table shows more than 95,000 clones, with approximately 84% occurring only once. Germline V gives CDR1 SQVTM, CDR2 ANQGSEA. V gave up 3 bases and J gave up 3 bases, with 14 bases separating them. The CDR3 covers 14 residues. This receptor was obtained from a human donor with alopecia areata. Sequencing used CD8+ T cells sorted from blood, obtained between weeks 30 and 35, from a patient treated with tofacitinib. V is TRBV29-1 and J is TRBJ1-2; D is undetermined. DNA for the CDR3: TGCAGCGTTGAGTTAGAGGATAAGTACTATGGCTACACCTTC. Translated: CSVELEDKYYGYTF.